The sequence of this TCR beta chain was determined in a study of T cell repertoires in cytomegalovirus infection. About the study: It can be stated that public TCR beta signatures indicated CMV infection as well as a matching HLA type.

Findings of the study overall: In two of eight donors, the top clonotype was HLA-C-restricted CMV-specific.

Each CDR3 protein is one row after TCRdb ran MiXCR on the reads. This repertoire shows over 300,000 distinct CDR3 sequences, over 7.5% found once; its top ten account for 3.5% to 4.5%. Germline loops: CDR1 SGHTA, CDR2 FQGNSA. V lost 5 bases, J lost 4 bases, and 12 bases lay in between. CDR3 size: 14 residues. The table lists this clonotype with many counts. Antigen unknown. This clonotype originated in a human donor in good health (CMV status not recorded). Some clones in this sample may be carry-over from other donors' samples. This sequence joins TRBV7-2 and TRBJ2-1; a weak D match, TRBD1 (5 bases). The specimen was PBMCs. The CDR3 DNA sequence: TGTGCCAGCAGCCCCCGGACAAGATACAATGAGCAGTTCTTC. Residues: CASSPRTRYNEQFF.